These 19 T cell receptor beta chains originate from one sample sequenced in a study of shared clonotypes between healthy human individuals. As defined, naive CD8 cells were CD45RO-negative and positively selected for CCR7, with terminally differentiated effector memory CD45RA+ cells excluded. Profiling relied on immunoSEQ multiplex PCR, and the TCRdb table lists in-frame clones only, not all of them. There are 2 million or so clones in the sample; just under 95% occur only once, and around 1.1% lies in the top ten. Sequencing was performed on naive CD8+ T cells sorted from blood. Source of these receptors: a man between 18 and 35 years old in good health.

CDR3 region: CASSDRGTEAFF. For the CDR3, the DNA is TGCGCCAGCAGTGATAGGGGCACTGAAGCTTTCTTT. The V and J genes are TRBV10-1 and TRBJ1-1; a possible D gene is TRBD1 (5 bases). The germline V and J ends were trimmed by 3 bases and 4 bases, with 6 bases remaining between them. The CDR3 consists of 12 residues. Germline V gives CDR1 WNHNN, CDR2 SYGVQD (reference sequence).

The chain employs TRBV7-8 and TRBJ2-2, with D possibly TRBD2 on 6 matching bases. The CDR3 loop spans 16 amino acids. With 6 bases removed from V and 2 bases from J, the gap between germline ends came to 16 bases. Germline V lookup: CDR1 SGHVS, CDR2 FQNEAQ. CDR3 coding DNA: TGTGCCAGCAGTCCCCGGGGGACGGGAAACACCGGGGAGCTGTTTTTT. It is translated as CASSPRGTGNTGELFF.

The genes are TRBV5-6 and TRBJ2-3, with 10 nucleotides matching TRBD2. The germline CDR1 and CDR2 sequences are SGHDT and YYEEEE. V lost 0 bases and J lost 4; bases outside the gene matches: 8. The CDR3 has 17 residues. The DNA of the CDR3 is TGTGCCAGCAGCTTGGGCCAGAGCGGGAGGGTTCCAGATACGCAGTATTTT. This gives the protein CASSLGQSGRVPDTQYF.

A word on this clone: The identical CDR3 is also encoded by other nucleotide sequences in the sample. The genes are TRBV28 and TRBJ2-7, with unresolved D. The CDR3 totals 14 residues. V lost 3 bases and J 2 bases, leaving 11 bases between the germline ends. The germline V gene encodes CDR1 MDHEN and CDR2 SYDVKM. CDR3 sequence reads: CASSLVGSTYEQYF. The DNA of the CDR3 is TGTGCCAGCAGTTTGGTGGGGTCTACCTACGAGCAGTACTTC.

V is TRBV2 and J is TRBJ1-5; 8 bases match TRBD1. Trimming cost V 5 bases and J 6 bases; bases outside gene matches: 3. Germline V gene lookup returns CDR1 SNHLY and CDR2 FYNNEI. CDR3 length: 13 amino acids. CDR3 protein: CASSRTGSQPQHF. For the CDR3, the DNA is TGTGCCAGCAGTAGGACAGGGAGTCAGCCCCAGCATTTT.

This sequence joins TRBV30 and TRBJ1-2; D perhaps matches TRBD1 (5 bases). Germline-derived CDR1 and CDR2 are GTSNPN and SVGIG (reference sequence). Trimming took off 1 base at V and 10 bases at J, with 10 bases between the two ends. This CDR3 comprises 11 residues. The CDR3 spells CAWSGGIYYTF. The CDR3 DNA is TGTGCCTGGAGTGGGGGGATATACTACACCTTC. The full variable domain, in which reference TRBV30 and TRBJ1-2 provide the parts outside the CDR3, is SQTIHQWPATLVQPVGSPLSLECTVEGTSNPNLYWYRQAAGRGLQLLFYSVGIGQISSEVPQNLSASRPQDRQFILSSKKLLLSDSGFYLCAWSGGIYYTFGSGTRLTVV.

The rearrangement links TRBV7-9 to TRBJ1-4; tentatively, D is TRBD1 (5 bases). This CDR3 has 16 residues. The germline V and J ends were trimmed by 0 bases and 4 bases, with 12 bases remaining between them. Germline V gene lookup returns CDR1 SEHNR and CDR2 FQNEAQ (reference sequence). The CDR3 DNA follows: TGTGCCAGCAGCTTAGCTACTGAGGGGATTAATGAAAAACTGTTTTTT. Translating gives CASSLATEGINEKLFF.

The chain employs TRBV19 and TRBJ2-7, with D perhaps matching TRBD1 (5 bases). CDR1 and CDR2 (germline): LNHDA, SQIVND (reference sequence). The CDR3 loop spans 15 amino acids. With 9 bases removed from V and 4 bases from J, the gap between germline ends came to 22 bases. CDR3 amino acids: CASRYQHKGLYEQYF. In DNA, the CDR3 is TGTGCCAGCAGGTACCAACATAAGGGGCTTTACGAGCAGTACTTC.

The rearrangement joins TRBV5-6 to TRBJ2-5; D is ambiguous. The germline CDR1 and CDR2 sequences are SGHDT and YYEEEE. CDR3 length: 14 residues. V was shortened by 4 bases and J by 5 bases, with 15 bases between the two germline ends. This chain's CDR3 is CASSPPSAEETQYF. The CDR3 bases are TGTGCCAGCAGCCCTCCCTCAGCCGAGGAGACCCAGTACTTC.

Points on this clone: It may be a read error: a sequence one base away is much more abundant. Other nucleotide sequences from this sample produce the same CDR3. The CDR3 bases are TGTGCCAGCAGCGCCGGGGGGAACACTGAAGCTTTCTTT. Translating gives CASSAGGNTEAFF. The gene calls are TRBV9 and TRBJ1-1; possibly TRBD1 for D (5 bases). This CDR3 is 13 amino acids long. With 3 bases removed from V and 1 base from J, the gap between germline ends came to 7 bases. Germline V lookup: CDR1 SGDLS, CDR2 YYNGEE.

J is TRBJ1-1 and V is TRBV5-5; TRBD1 matches at 7 bases. CDR1 is SGHKS and CDR2 is YYEKEE in the germline V gene (reference sequence). V was pared by 4 bases and J by 0 bases, with 3 bases of the junction left unmatched. CDR3 length equals 14 residues. The CDR3 DNA reads as TGTGCCAGCAGCCCCGGGACAGTGAACACTGAAGCTTTCTTT. Protein sequence: CASSPGTVNTEAFF. The whole variable domain, filled in from reference TRBV5-5 and TRBJ1-1, reads DAGVTQSPTHLIKTRGQQVTLRCSPISGHKSVSWYQQVLGQGPQFIFQYYEKEERGRGNFPDRFSARQFPNYSSELNVNALLLGDSALYLCASSPGTVNTEAFFGQGTRLTVV.

With regard to this clone: The same CDR3 is also encoded by other DNA sequences in this sample. The rearrangement joins TRBV6-5 to TRBJ2-7, with 7 bases matching TRBD1. J was trimmed by 2 bases and V by 6 bases; bases with no gene match: 7. Germline CDR1 MNHEY, CDR2 SVGAGI. The CDR3 extends over 14 amino acids. The CDR3: CASSPGTEAYEQYF. For the CDR3, the DNA is TGTGCCAGCAGCCCCGGGACAGAAGCCTACGAGCAGTACTTC.

The gene calls are TRBV2 and TRBJ2-1; D unclear. This CDR3 has 13 residues. V gave up 7 bases and J gave up 2 bases, with 9 bases separating them. The germline gives CDR1 SNHLY, CDR2 FYNNEI. The CDR3 sequence is CASMISAYNEQFF. In DNA, the CDR3 is TGTGCCAGCATGATATCAGCCTACAATGAGCAGTTCTTC.

The sample holds one count of this clone. The rearrangement uses TRBV27 and TRBJ2-1; 10 bases map to TRBD2. Trimming at V came to 6 bases and at J to 7 bases, leaving 9 bases not matched to a gene. The V gene's germline CDR1 is MNHEY and CDR2 SMNVEV (reference sequence). The CDR3 length is 15 residues. The CDR3 DNA reads TGTGCCAGCAGCCGTGGGGCTAGCGGGGGTAATGAGCAGTTCTTC. Residues: CASSRGASGGNEQFF.

V usage is TRBV7-3 and J usage is TRBJ2-7; D may be TRBD2 (5 bases). Germline V gene sequence: CDR1 SGHTA, CDR2 FQGTGA. The CDR3 is 13 residues long. Trimming removed 4 bases at V and 6 bases at J, with 13 bases between. CDR3 sequence: CASSSASGSEQYF. CDR3 sequence (DNA): TGTGCCAGCAGCTCTGCCTCGGGAAGCGAGCAGTACTTC.

The chain joins TRBV29-1 to TRBJ2-3; D gene uncertain. Germline V gene sequence: CDR1 SQVTM, CDR2 ANQGSEA. There are 13 residues in the CDR3. The germline V and J ends were trimmed by 4 bases and 2 bases, with 10 bases remaining between them. CDR3 nucleotide sequence: TGCAGCGTTGTCCCAGAATCCACAGATACGCAGTATTTT. This encodes CSVVPESTDTQYF.

The rearrangement joins TRBV11-2 to TRBJ2-3, with a weak D call TRBD1 (6 bases). Germline V gene sequence: CDR1 SGHAT, CDR2 FQNNGV. The ends were cut back, 4 bases at V and 2 bases at J, with 13 bases in the middle. This CDR3 spans 15 amino acids. The CDR3 nucleotides read TGTGCCAGCAGCTCACACAGGGCTAACACAGATACGCAGTATTTT. Translated, it gives CASSSHRANTDTQYF.

The chain uses TRBV7-8 and TRBJ2-7, with D uncertain. CDR1 and CDR2 (germline): SGHVS, FQNEAQ. CDR3 length: 14 residues. V was cut by 0 bases and J by 0 bases, with 6 bases left in between. This chain's CDR3 is CASSLASNSYEQYF. The CDR3 nucleotides read TGTGCCAGCAGCTTAGCTAGTAACTCCTACGAGCAGTACTTC.

The chain joins TRBV5-6 to TRBJ2-7, with D perhaps matching TRBD2 (5 bases). Germline V gene sequence: CDR1 SGHDT, CDR2 YYEEEE. V lost 4 bases and J lost 3, with 29 bases in between. The CDR3 length is 19 residues. The CDR3 DNA reads as TGTGCCAGCAGCCCGTCAGTGGGGTCCCCGGGAAGAATGATCTACGAGCAGTACTTC. This sequence encodes CASSPSVGSPGRMIYEQYF.